The 16 T cell receptor beta chains presented below share a single source sample, sequenced in a study of beta chain features in type 1 diabetes. The whole isolated RNA underwent reverse transcription, so sequencing captured expressed TCRB transcripts. Method: immunoSEQ multiplex PCR; TCRdb's copy keeps in-frame clones and lacks some. Of around 170,000 clones in the sample, roughly 9.1% were seen once. The sample consisted of central memory CD4+ T cells from blood. The receptor source for this set is a woman under 30 in good health.

Only a few counts were recorded for this clone. The J gene is TRBJ2-3, the V gene TRBV5-4; D is unresolved. CDR3 length: 18 residues. The germline V gene encodes CDR1 SGHNT and CDR2 YYREEE (reference sequence). The V end lost 4 bases, the J end lost 1 base, and 22 bases lay between the germline ends. CDR3 loop: CASSPFLKRKTGTDTQYF. CDR3 coding DNA: TGTGCCAGCAGCCCATTTTTAAAGAGGAAGACTGGCACAGATACGCAGTATTTT.

The V and J genes are TRBV7-2 and TRBJ2-7, with 7 bases aligning to TRBD1. V dropped 5 bases and J dropped 3; count of bases not matched to a gene: 7. The CDR3 loop spans 14 amino acids. Per the germline V gene, CDR1 is SGHTA and CDR2 is FQGNSA. The CDR3 DNA is TGTGCCAGCAGCGCCGGGACAGTGTTCTACGAGCAGTACTTC. Protein product: CASSAGTVFYEQYF.

This chain uses TRBV29-1 with TRBJ1-3, with D perhaps TRBD1 (6 bases). With 3 bases removed from V and 2 bases from J, the gap between germline ends came to 8 bases. Germline V gene lookup returns CDR1 SQVTM and CDR2 ANQGSEA. The length of the CDR3 is 13 residues. The CDR3 sequence: CSVEWGPGNTIYF. The CDR3 DNA reads as TGCAGCGTTGAGTGGGGGCCTGGAAACACCATATATTTT.

The J gene is TRBJ1-5, the V gene TRBV7-2, with a weak D call TRBD1 (6 bases). The V gene lost 1 base and the J gene lost 3 bases, with 13 bases spanning the gap. Germline loops: CDR1 SGHTA, CDR2 FQGNSA. The CDR3 is 16 residues long. This CDR3 reads CASSLVRGPNNQPQHF. Written as DNA, the CDR3 is TGTGCCAGCAGCTTAGTCAGGGGCCCTAACAATCAGCCCCAGCATTTT.

This clone was found a few times. This sequence joins TRBV18 and TRBJ2-5; a possible D gene is TRBD1 (5 bases). The last part of the DNA fits TRBJ2-7 better; the J call may be wrong. The CDR3 runs 15 residues. Germline assignment: CDR1 KGHSH and CDR2 LQKENI. Here the CDR3 reads CASSPPGPGAYEQYF. The CDR3 region has the DNA TGTGCCAGCTCACCACCGGGGCCAGGAGCCTACGAGCAGTACTTC.

This chain links TRBV2 with TRBJ2-3; TRBD1 might be the D (6 bases). This CDR3 is built from 13 residues. CDR1 and CDR2 from the germline V gene are SNHLY and FYNNEI. The V end lost 4 bases, the J end lost 3 bases, and 8 bases lay between the germline ends. CDR3: CASSAQGTDTQYF. CDR3 coding DNA: TGTGCCAGCAGTGCGCAGGGGACAGATACGCAGTATTTT.

This clone was found a few times. This sequence joins TRBV5-1 and TRBJ2-3, with 8 bases fitting TRBD2. The V and J ends lost 2 bases and 0 bases, in that order; junction bases with no gene match: 2. The CDR3 covers 15 residues. Germline-derived CDR1 and CDR2 are SGHRS and YFSETQ. CDR3 DNA sequence: TGCGCCAGCAGCTTTAGCGGGATGAGCACAGATACGCAGTATTTT. This gives the protein CASSFSGMSTDTQYF.

The chain employs TRBV9 and TRBJ1-2; 8 bases match TRBD1. The CDR3 is 14 residues long. The ends lost 3 bases at V and 3 bases at J; junction bases unmatched: 4. Germline CDR1 SGDLS, CDR2 YYNGEE. CDR3 nucleotides: TGTGCCAGCAGCGGTGGACAGGGTGACTATGGCTACACCTTC. It yields the protein CASSGGQGDYGYTF.

This clone was seen a few times. The chain couples TRBV2 to TRBJ1-2, with D perhaps TRBD1 (5 bases). The CDR3 totals 14 residues. V was trimmed by 4 bases and J by 8 bases, leaving 17 bases between them. Looked up from germline, CDR1 is SNHLY and CDR2 is FYNNEI. CDR3 coding DNA: TGTGCCAGCAGTGTTGGAACCCGGACAACGGGCTACACCTTC. It codes for CASSVGTRTTGYTF.

The rearrangement uses TRBV30 and TRBJ2-7; D might be TRBD2 (5 bases). The CDR3 has 13 amino acids. Germline CDR1 and CDR2: GTSNPN and SVGIG (reference sequence). Trimming removed 0 bases at V and 2 bases at J, with 8 bases between. CDR3 sequence (DNA): TGTGCCTGGAGTGTTACCGGGACCTACGAGCAGTACTTC. Translating it yields CAWSVTGTYEQYF.

Comments on this clone: Other DNA sequences in this specimen translate into the identical CDR3. The chain links TRBV5-1 to TRBJ2-1; TRBD2 aligns across 10 bases. The CDR3 runs 16 residues. V shed 4 bases, J shed 7 bases, and the junction held 11 bases outside the gene matches. Germline V gene sequence: CDR1 SGHRS, CDR2 YFSETQ. CDR3 region: CASSLTSGRAVNEQFF. The CDR3 DNA reads as TGCGCCAGCAGCCTGACGAGCGGGAGGGCCGTTAATGAGCAGTTCTTC.

This clone was recorded a few times. V is TRBV19 and J is TRBJ2-5, with 8 bases fitting TRBD2. After removal of 5 bases from V and 5 bases from J, the junction contained 13 bases not matched to a gene. CDR1 and CDR2 (germline): LNHDA, SQIVND (reference sequence). This CDR3 has 16 residues. CDR3: CASSPPRRGGMETQYF. CDR3 sequence (DNA): TGTGCCAGTAGTCCACCCCGGCGCGGGGGGATGGAGACCCAGTACTTC.

This clone was found a few times. This chain joins TRBV18 and TRBJ1-5; D is unresolved. The V end lost 1 base, the J end lost 5 bases, and 6 bases lay between the germline ends. This CDR3 comprises 13 residues. From germline, CDR1 is KGHSH and CDR2 LQKENI. The CDR3 sequence is CASSPQQDQPQHF. The CDR3, as DNA: TGTGCCAGCTCACCACAGCAAGATCAGCCCCAGCATTTT.

There are many counts of this clone. The junction departs from germline at one end; a sequencing error may be responsible. This chain links TRBV28 with TRBJ1-2; tentatively, D is TRBD1 (6 bases). The CDR3 is 14 amino acids. The germline V gene has CDR1 MDHEN and CDR2 SYDVKM. This CDR3 reads CATQSAAVNEPGHF. The DNA for the CDR3 is TGTGCCACGCAGTCGGCCGCGGTAAACGAACCGGGACACTTC.

J is TRBJ2-7 and V is TRBV25-1; possible D gene TRBD2, 6 bases. This CDR3 contains 15 residues. With 7 bases removed from V and 4 bases from J, the gap between germline ends came to 20 bases. Germline loops: CDR1 MGHDK, CDR2 SYGVNS. DNA of the CDR3: TGTGCCAGCACAGCTCGGGGGAAGGGGCCGTACGAGCAGTACTTC. Translating it yields CASTARGKGPYEQYF.

The chain employs TRBV5-5 and TRBJ1-6; maybe TRBD1 (6 bases). CDR3 size: 15 residues. Trimming took off 2 bases at V and 5 bases at J, with 11 bases between the two ends. Looked up from germline, CDR1 is SGHKS and CDR2 is YYEKEE (reference sequence). Written as DNA, the CDR3 is TGTGCCAGCAGCTTTCAGGACAGTAATAATTCACCCCTCCACTTT. Translated: CASSFQDSNNSPLHF.